Detailed here is one T cell receptor (beta chain). As yet, its antigen is unknown. These data come from a study of T cells expressing NK-cell markers. About the research overall: Seven HCMV-seropositive donors and one seronegative donor made up the eight sequenced donors. Study-wide results and caveats: For 5 to 7 donors, the dominant NKG2C+ clonotypes made up about 1.0-8% of their CD8+ T cells. Dominance of the CD3+CD56-NKG2C+ fraction by these clonotypes also held in several donors.

This CDR3 has 14 residues. Germline-derived CDR1 and CDR2 are DFQATT and SNEGSKA (reference sequence). UMI-tagged 5'RACE template switching yielded the TCR beta cDNA. TCRdb re-called the 5' RACE reads and catalogs CDR3 proteins one per entry, DNA excluded. Seen in this sample are about 460,000 distinct CDR3 sequences; the ten most common clones hold under 1.5%. The TCR comes from a woman between 45 and 65 years old in good health. This rearrangement joins TRBV20-1 to TRBJ1-3. Sequencing was done on a sample of blood T cells: a sorted CD56 or NKG2C T cell subset, CD4+ or CD8+ T cells, or bulk PBMC T cells (not recorded which). CDR3 protein: CSARRQGSGNTIYF.